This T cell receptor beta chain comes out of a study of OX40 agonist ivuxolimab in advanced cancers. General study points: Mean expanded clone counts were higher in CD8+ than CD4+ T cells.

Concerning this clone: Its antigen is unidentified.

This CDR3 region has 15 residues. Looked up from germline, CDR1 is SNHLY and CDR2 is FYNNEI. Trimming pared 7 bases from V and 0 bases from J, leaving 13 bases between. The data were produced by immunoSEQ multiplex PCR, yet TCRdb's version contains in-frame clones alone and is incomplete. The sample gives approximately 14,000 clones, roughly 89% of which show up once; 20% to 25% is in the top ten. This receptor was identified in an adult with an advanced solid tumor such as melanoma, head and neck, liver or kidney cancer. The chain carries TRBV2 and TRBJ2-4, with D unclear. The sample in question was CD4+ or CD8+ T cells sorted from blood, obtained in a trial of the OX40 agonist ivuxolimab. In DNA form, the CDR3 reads TGTGCCAGCACTTCACCTGAAATAGCCAAAAACATTCAGTACTTC. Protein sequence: CASTSPEIAKNIQYF.